Reported below is one T cell receptor (beta chain). Germline values: CDR1 LGHDT, CDR2 YNNKEL (reference sequence). The CDR3 is made up of 14 amino acids. V was trimmed by 1 base and J by 0 bases, leaving 7 bases between them. Data came from immunoSEQ multiplex PCR; TCRdb stores just in-frame clones and leaves some out. The table includes some 74,000 clones, roughly four fifths detected once. The sample is drawn from a study of blood T cell repertoires in COVID-19. The chain combines TRBV3-1 (or the pseudogene TRBV3-2) with TRBJ2-7, with a tentative D call TRBD1 (5 bases). Sequencing input: peripheral blood. The TCR was taken from a man at least 80 years old with acute or convalescent COVID-19. In DNA form, the CDR3 reads TGTGCCAGCAGCCAAGCCACAGGCTCCTACGAGCAGTACTTC. Residues: CASSQATGSYEQYF.